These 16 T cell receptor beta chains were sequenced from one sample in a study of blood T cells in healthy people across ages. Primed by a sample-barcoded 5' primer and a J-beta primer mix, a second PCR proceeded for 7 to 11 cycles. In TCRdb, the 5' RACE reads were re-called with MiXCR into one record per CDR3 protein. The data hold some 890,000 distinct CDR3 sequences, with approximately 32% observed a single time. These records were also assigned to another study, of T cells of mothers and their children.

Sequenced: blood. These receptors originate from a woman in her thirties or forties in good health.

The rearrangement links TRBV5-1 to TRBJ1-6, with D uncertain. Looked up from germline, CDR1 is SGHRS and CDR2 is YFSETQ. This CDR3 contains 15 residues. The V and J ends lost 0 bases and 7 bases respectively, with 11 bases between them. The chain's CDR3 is CASSLDGRSNSPLHF. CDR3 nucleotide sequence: TGCGCCAGCAGCTTGGACGGCAGATCCAATTCACCCCTCCACTTT.

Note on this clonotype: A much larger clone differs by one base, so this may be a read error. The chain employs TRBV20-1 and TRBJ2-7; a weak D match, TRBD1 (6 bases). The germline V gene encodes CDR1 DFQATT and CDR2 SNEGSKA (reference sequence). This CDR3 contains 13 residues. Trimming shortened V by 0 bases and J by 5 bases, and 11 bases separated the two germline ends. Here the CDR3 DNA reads TGCAGTGCTAGAGATCAACAGGGTAACGAGCAGTACTTC. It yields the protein CSARDQQGNEQYF.

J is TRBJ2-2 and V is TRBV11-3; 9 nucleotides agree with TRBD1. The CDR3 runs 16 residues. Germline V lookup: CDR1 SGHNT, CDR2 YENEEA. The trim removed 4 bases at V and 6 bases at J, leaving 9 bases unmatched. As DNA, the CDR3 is TGTGCCAGCAGCTCCAGCCGGGACAGGGCGGCCGGGGAGCTGTTTTTT. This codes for CASSSSRDRAAGELFF.

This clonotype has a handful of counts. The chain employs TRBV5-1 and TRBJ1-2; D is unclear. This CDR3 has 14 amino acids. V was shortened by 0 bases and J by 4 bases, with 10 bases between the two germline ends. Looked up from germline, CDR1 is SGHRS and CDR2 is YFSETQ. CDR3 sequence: CASSLEADGYGYTF. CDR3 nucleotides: TGCGCCAGCAGCTTGGAGGCCGACGGCTATGGCTACACCTTC.

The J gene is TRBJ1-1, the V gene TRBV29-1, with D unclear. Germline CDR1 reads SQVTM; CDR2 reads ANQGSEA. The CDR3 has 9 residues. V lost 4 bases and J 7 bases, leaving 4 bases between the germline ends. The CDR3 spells CSVAGEAFF. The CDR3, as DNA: TGCAGCGTTGCGGGTGAAGCTTTCTTT.

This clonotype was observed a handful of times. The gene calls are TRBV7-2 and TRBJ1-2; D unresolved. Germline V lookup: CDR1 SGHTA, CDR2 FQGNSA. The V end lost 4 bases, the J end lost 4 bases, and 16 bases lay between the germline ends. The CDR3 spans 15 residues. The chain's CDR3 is CASSSWTGRSYGYTF. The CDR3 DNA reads TGTGCCAGCAGCTCGTGGACCGGCCGGAGCTATGGCTACACCTTC.

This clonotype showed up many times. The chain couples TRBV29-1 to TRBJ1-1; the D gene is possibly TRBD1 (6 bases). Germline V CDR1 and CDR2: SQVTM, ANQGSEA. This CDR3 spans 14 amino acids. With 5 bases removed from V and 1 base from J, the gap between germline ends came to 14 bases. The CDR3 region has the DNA TGCAGCGTTCAAATCGGGACACCGAACACTGAAGCTTTCTTT. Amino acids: CSVQIGTPNTEAFF.

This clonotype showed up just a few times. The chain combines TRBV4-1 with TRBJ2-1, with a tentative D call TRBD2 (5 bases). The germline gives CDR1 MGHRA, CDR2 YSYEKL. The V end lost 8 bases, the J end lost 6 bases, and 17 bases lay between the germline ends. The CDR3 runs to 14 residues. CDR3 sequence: CASGGAPGPNEQFF. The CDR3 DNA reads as TGCGCCAGCGGAGGAGCCCCGGGCCCCAATGAGCAGTTCTTC.

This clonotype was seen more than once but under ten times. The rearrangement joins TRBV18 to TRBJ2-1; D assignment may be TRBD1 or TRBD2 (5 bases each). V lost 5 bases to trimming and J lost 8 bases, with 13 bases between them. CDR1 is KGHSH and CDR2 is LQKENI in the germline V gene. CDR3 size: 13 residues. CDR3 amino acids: CASSFRDGDEQFF. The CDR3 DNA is TGTGCCAGCTCATTCCGGGACGGCGATGAGCAGTTCTTC.

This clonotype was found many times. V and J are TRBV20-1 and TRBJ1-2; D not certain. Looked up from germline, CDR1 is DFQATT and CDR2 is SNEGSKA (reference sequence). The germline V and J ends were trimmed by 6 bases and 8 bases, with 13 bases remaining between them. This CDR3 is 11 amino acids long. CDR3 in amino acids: CSASKDWGYTF. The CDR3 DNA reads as TGCAGTGCCTCTAAGGATTGGGGCTACACCTTC.

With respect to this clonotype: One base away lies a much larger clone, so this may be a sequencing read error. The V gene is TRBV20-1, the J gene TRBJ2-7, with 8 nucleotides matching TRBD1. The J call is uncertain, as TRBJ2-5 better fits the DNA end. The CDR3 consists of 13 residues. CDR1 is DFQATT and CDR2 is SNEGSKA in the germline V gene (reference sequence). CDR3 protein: CSANLGQGKTQYF. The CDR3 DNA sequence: TGCAGTGCTAACCTCGGACAGGGAAAGACCCAGTACTTC.

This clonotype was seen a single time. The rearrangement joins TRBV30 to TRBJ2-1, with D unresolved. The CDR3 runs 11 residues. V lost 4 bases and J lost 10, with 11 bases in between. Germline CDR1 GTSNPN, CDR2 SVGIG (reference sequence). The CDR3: CAWKRIEEQFF. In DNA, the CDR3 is TGTGCCTGGAAACGAATCGAAGAGCAGTTCTTC.

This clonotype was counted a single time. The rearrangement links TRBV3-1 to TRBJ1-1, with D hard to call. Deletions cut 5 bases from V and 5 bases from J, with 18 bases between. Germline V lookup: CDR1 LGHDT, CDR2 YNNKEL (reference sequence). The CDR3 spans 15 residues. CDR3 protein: CASSIRYPPGTEAFF. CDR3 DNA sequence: TGTGCCAGCAGCATTCGATACCCCCCTGGGACTGAAGCTTTCTTT.

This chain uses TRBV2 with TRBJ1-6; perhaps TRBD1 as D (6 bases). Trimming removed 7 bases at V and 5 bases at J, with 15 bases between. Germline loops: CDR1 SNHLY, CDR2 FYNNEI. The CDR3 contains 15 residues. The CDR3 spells CASINRDTHNSPLHF. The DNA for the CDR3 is TGTGCCAGCATTAACCGGGACACCCATAATTCACCCCTCCACTTT. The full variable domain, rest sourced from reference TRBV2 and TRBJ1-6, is EPEVTQTPSHQVTQMGQEVILRCVPISNHLYFYWYRQILGQKVEFLVSFYNNEISEKSEIFDDQFSVERPDGSNFTLKIRSTKLEDSAMYFCASINRDTHNSPLHFGNGTRLTVT.

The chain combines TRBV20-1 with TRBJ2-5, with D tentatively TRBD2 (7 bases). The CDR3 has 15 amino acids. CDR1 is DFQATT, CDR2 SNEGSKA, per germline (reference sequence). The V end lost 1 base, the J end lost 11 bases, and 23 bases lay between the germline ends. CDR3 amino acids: CSARGQGRDKSEQYF. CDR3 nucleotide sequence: TGCAGTGCTAGAGGTCAGGGGAGGGATAAATCGGAGCAGTACTTC.

In DNA form, the CDR3 reads TGCGCCAGCAGCCAAGAAATGTCAGGGGGGCCCGGAAACACCATATATTTT. Translation: CASSQEMSGGPGNTIYF. The V and J genes are TRBV4-3 and TRBJ1-3, with 7 nucleotides matching TRBD1. The junction had 9 bases not matched to a gene; V was cut back by 0 bases and J by 4 bases. CDR1 and CDR2 (germline): LGHNA, YSLEER. CDR3 length: 17 residues.